This passage covers 11 T cell receptor beta chains from one sample sequenced in a study of T cells in women clearing cervical HPV infection. Measured with immunoSEQ multiplex PCR; TCRdb has only the in-frame clones, and not every one. The sample totals around 19,000 clones. The sequencing input was blood buffy coat. The receptors shown here come from a woman between 18 and 70 years old with a cervical HPV16 infection that either progressed to CIN3+ or cleared (not recorded which).

Of note for this clone: The CDR3 end lies 3 residues beyond the end of the read and is filled in from the germline J gene. J is TRBJ2-3 and V is TRBV13, with 10 bases lining up with TRBD2. This CDR3 has 17 residues. The V segment lost 5 bases and the J segment 2 bases; nucleotides outside the gene matches: 10. Per the germline V gene, CDR1 is PRHDT and CDR2 is FYEKMQ (reference sequence). The part of the CDR3 DNA that was read is TGTGCCAGCAGCGGCGCCATAGCGGGAGGAGACACAGATACG. Encoded protein: CASSGAIAGGDTDT. The full-length CDR3 reads as CASSGAIAGGDTDTQYF.

About this clone: A junction boundary mismatches the germline segment, possibly from a read error. The CDR3 end falls 3 residues outside the read, so it is completed with the germline J gene. The chain joins TRBV7-2 to TRBJ2-1; D perhaps matches TRBD2 (5 bases). Germline values: CDR1 SGHTA, CDR2 FQGNSA. The CDR3 has 14 residues. The CDR3 bases that were read are TGTGCCAGCAGCTTAGGGACTTCCTTCAATGAG. Amino acid sequence: CASSLGTSFNE. The entire CDR3 reads CASSLGTSFNEQFF.

Details on this clone: The read ends 3 residues shy of where the CDR3 ends; the end is completed using the germline J gene. The V gene is TRBV5-1, the J gene TRBJ2-5, with D unresolved. V lost 5 bases and J lost 2, with 4 bases in between. CDR1 is SGHRS, CDR2 YFSETQ, per germline. The CDR3 spans 11 residues. This chain's CDR3 is CASSIQETQYF. The sequenced CDR3 bases are TGCGCCAGCAGTATACAAGAGACC.

As concerns this clone: The read stops 3 residues short of the end of the CDR3; the missing end is completed from the germline J gene. The same CDR3 can be traced to other DNA sequences in this sample. The rearrangement joins TRBV7-6 to TRBJ2-3, with a weak D call TRBD1 (7 bases). This CDR3 has 15 residues. Per germline, CDR1 SGHVS and CDR2 FNYEAQ. The V and J ends lost 3 bases and 6 bases respectively, with 16 bases between them. CDR3 in amino acids: CASSLNGGGLDTQYF. The CDR3 bases that were read are TGTGCCAGCAGCTTGAACGGAGGGGGCCTCGATACG.

Points on this clone: Read coverage stops 3 residues before the CDR3 terminus; the germline J gene supplies the remainder. The chain links TRBV7-2 to TRBJ1-2; D possibly corresponds to TRBD1 (5 bases). This CDR3 region has 15 residues. Germline CDR1 SGHTA, CDR2 FQGNSA. The CDR3 loop is CASSSGTRGTDTYTF. The sequenced CDR3 bases are TGTGCCAGCAGCTCCGGGACTCGCGGTACAGATACC.

Concerning this clone: The read terminates 3 residues before the CDR3 end, so the remaining end is supplied by the germline J gene. This sequence joins TRBV6-2 or TRBV6-3 and TRBJ2-2; the match to TRBD2 covers 9 bases. Trimming removed 5 bases from V and 1 base from J; junction bases left unmatched: 2. The CDR3 is made up of 15 amino acids. The germline V gene has CDR1 MNHEY and CDR2 SVGEGT. The CDR3: CASSLTSGNTGELFF. The CDR3 bases that were read are TGTGCCAGCAGTCTGACTAGCGGGAACACCGGGGAG.

Note on this clone: With the read ending 3 residues before the CDR3 end, the germline J gene is used to fill in that end. The chain couples TRBV30 to TRBJ2-3; the match to TRBD2 covers 14 bases. The ends lost 0 bases at V and 4 bases at J; junction bases unmatched: 21. This CDR3 contains 22 residues. Germline CDR1 GTSNPN, CDR2 SVGIG (reference sequence). The CDR3: CAWSVLLGLAGASGLGADTQYF. The part of the CDR3 DNA that was read is TGTGCCTGGAGTGTACTGTTGGGACTAGCGGGAGCCTCCGGGTTAGGTGCAGATACG. Filled out from reference TRBV30 and TRBJ2-3, the complete variable domain reads SQTIHQWPATLVQPVGSPLSLECTVEGTSNPNLYWYRQAAGRGLQLLFYSVGIGQISSEVPQNLSASRPQDRQFILSSKKLLLSDSGFYLCAWSVLLGLAGASGLGADTQYFGPGTRLTVL.

This clone is labeled medium-sized based on frequency. The read ends 3 residues early relative to the CDR3; the germline J gene fills the gap. V is TRBV29-1 and J is TRBJ2-5; D is unclear. The CDR3 has 11 amino acids. V was trimmed by 7 bases and J by 1 base, leaving 7 bases between them. Germline V gene lookup returns CDR1 SQVTM and CDR2 ANQGSEA. CDR3 region: CSGGGQETQYF. CDR3 DNA, as far as it was read: TGCAGCGGTGGCGGCCAAGAGACC.

On this clone: The read ends 3 residues shy of where the CDR3 ends; the end is completed using the germline J gene. The chain links TRBV18 to TRBJ1-2, with a weak D call TRBD1 (5 bases). This CDR3 spans 16 amino acids. Germline V CDR1 and CDR2: KGHSH, LQKENI. Deletions cut 6 bases from V and 6 bases from J, with 23 bases between. CDR3 sequence reads: CASSPNPGSLVDGYTF. The part of the CDR3 DNA that was read is TGTGCCAGCTCGCCTAATCCAGGGTCTTTGGTGGATGGC. The entire variable domain, with the rest obtained from reference TRBV18 and TRBJ1-2, is as follows: NAGVMQNPRHLVRRRGQEARLRCSPMKGHSHVYWYRQLPEEGLKFMVYLQKENIIDESGMPKERFSAEFPKEGPSILRIQQVVRGDSAAYFCASSPNPGSLVDGYTFGSGTRLTVV.

About this clone itself: The CDR3 is cut off 3 residues early in the read; its end comes from the germline J gene. The rearrangement links TRBV20-1 to TRBJ1-5, with 8 bases that match TRBD1. CDR3 length: 13 residues. V shed 5 bases, J shed 6 bases, and the junction held 6 bases outside the gene matches. The germline CDR1 and CDR2 sequences are DFQATT and SNEGSKA (reference sequence). The sequenced part of the CDR3 DNA is TGCAGTGCTTTGGACAGGGTAGGTCAGCCC. Translating it yields CSALDRVGQP. The full CDR3 sequence reads CSALDRVGQPQHF.

Concerning this clone: Read sequence stops 3 residues before the CDR3 end, and the germline J gene provides the missing end. The chain employs TRBV6-2 or TRBV6-3 and TRBJ2-2; D possibly corresponds to TRBD1 (6 bases). Germline CDR1 and CDR2: MNHEY and SVGEGT. CDR3 length equals 15 residues. V lost 6 bases and J lost 1, with 12 bases in between. The CDR3 here is CASRTGWWNTGELFF. Partial CDR3 DNA: TGTGCCAGCAGAACAGGGTGGTGGAACACCGGGGAG.